Following are 10 T cell receptor beta chains from one sample sequenced in a study of blood T cells in healthy people across ages. A J-beta primer mix and a sample-barcoded 5' primer were used in a second PCR of roughly 6 to 12 cycles. Using its own MiXCR run on the 5' RACE reads, TCRdb lists one record per CDR3 protein. The sample contains 1.5 million to 2 million distinct CDR3 sequences, about 39% of which appear only once. Sequenced input: blood. The receptor source for this set is a human donor in good health.

J is TRBJ2-7 and V is TRBV5-1; 10 bases fit TRBD1. The V segment lost 7 bases and the J segment 3 bases; nucleotides outside the gene matches: 10. Germline V gives CDR1 SGHRS, CDR2 YFSETQ. This CDR3 is 15 amino acids long. The CDR3 DNA reads as TGCGCCAGCGGGGATGGGACAGGGGAATACTACGAGCAGTACTTC. The encoded protein is CASGDGTGEYYEQYF.

The chain carries TRBV6-2 or TRBV6-3 and TRBJ1-1; D is uncertain. The CDR3 covers 11 residues. Germline V CDR1 and CDR2: MNHEY, SVGEGT. Trimming pared 8 bases from V and 6 bases from J, leaving 10 bases between. CDR3: CASCERSEAFF. The CDR3 DNA reads TGTGCCAGCTGCGAGAGGTCTGAAGCTTTCTTT.

A few counts support this clonotype. V usage is TRBV12-3 or TRBV12-4 and J usage is TRBJ2-3; maybe TRBD1 (6 bases). Between the trimmed V and J ends, which lost 1 base and 1 base, there was a span of 9 bases. This CDR3 spans 15 amino acids. The CDR3, as DNA: TGTGCCAGCAGTTTAGAGGGGGTTCGCACAGATACGCAGTATTTT. Translation: CASSLEGVRTDTQYF.

Of note for this clonotype: This may stem from a read error, because a much larger clone lies one nucleotide away. The V call is TRBV29-1, the J call TRBJ2-6; perhaps TRBD2 as D (6 bases). From germline, CDR1 is SQVTM and CDR2 ANQGSEA. CDR3 length equals 17 residues. CDR3 sequence: CSVRGSLHAPGANVRTF. In DNA form, the CDR3 reads TGCAGCGTGCGGGGCTCCCTTCACGCCCCTGGGGCCAACGTCCGGACTTTC.

The chain has TRBV12-3 or TRBV12-4 and TRBJ2-5; 9 nucleotides match TRBD1. The J call could be wrong; TRBJ2-7 is a better fit for the DNA end. The CDR3 loop spans 13 amino acids. The CDR3 region has the DNA TGTGCCAGCAACTCCGGGACAGGGAACGAGCAGTACTTC. It codes for CASNSGTGNEQYF.

The chain employs TRBV4-3 and TRBJ2-7, with TRBD1 matching over 7 bases. The end of the DNA aligns better with TRBJ2-5, so the J call may be wrong. CDR3 length equals 16 residues. In germline, CDR1 is LGHNA, CDR2 YSLEER. The CDR3 DNA is TGCGCCAGCAGCCAAGGGAGTAAGGGGGCTGGGGAGACCCAGTACTTC. This gives the protein CASSQGSKGAGETQYF.

There are many counts of this clonotype. The chain employs TRBV9 and TRBJ2-3; D is undetermined. The V gene lost 0 bases and the J gene lost 3 bases, with 5 bases spanning the gap. The CDR3 length is 13 residues. The V gene's germline CDR1 is SGDLS and CDR2 YYNGEE. DNA for the CDR3: TGTGCCAGCAGCGTAGACCCGACAGATACGCAGTATTTT. This gives the protein CASSVDPTDTQYF.

The rearrangement uses TRBV18 and TRBJ1-4, with 7 bases lining up with TRBD1. The CDR3 contains 14 residues. The junction had 5 bases not matched to a gene; V was cut back by 2 bases and J by 8 bases. Germline CDR1 KGHSH, CDR2 LQKENI. CDR3 amino acids: CASSPTTGQEKLFF. The CDR3 coding sequence is TGTGCCAGCTCACCAACGACAGGGCAGGAAAAACTGTTTTTT.

Only a few counts were recorded for this clonotype. The rearrangement uses TRBV11-2 and TRBJ1-6; 7 bases align to TRBD1. The CDR3 sequence is 17 residues long. In germline, CDR1 is SGHAT, CDR2 FQNNGV. Unmatched junction bases numbered 8, after V lost 3 bases and J lost 3 bases. CDR3 sequence (DNA): TGTGCCAGCAGCTTTACAGGGGTTCTTAACTATAATTCACCCCTCCACTTT. It yields the protein CASSFTGVLNYNSPLHF. Complete variable domain (other parts from reference TRBV11-2 and TRBJ1-6): EAGVAQSPRYKIIEKRQSVAFWCNPISGHATLYWYQQILGQGPKLLIQFQNNGVVDDSQLPKDRFSAERLKGVDSTLKIQPAKLEDSAVYLCASSFTGVLNYNSPLHFGNGTRLTVT.

The chain carries TRBV11-2 and TRBJ2-1, with TRBD2 as a possible D gene (5 bases). V lost 1 base to trimming and J lost 8 bases, with 12 bases between them. The germline gives CDR1 SGHAT, CDR2 FQNNGV. This CDR3 region has 14 residues. Written as DNA, the CDR3 is TGTGCCAGCAGCTTAGCCGCTAGCCTCCATGAGCAGTTCTTC. Its translation: CASSLAASLHEQFF. The entire variable domain, with the rest obtained from reference TRBV11-2 and TRBJ2-1, is as follows: EAGVAQSPRYKIIEKRQSVAFWCNPISGHATLYWYQQILGQGPKLLIQFQNNGVVDDSQLPKDRFSAERLKGVDSTLKIQPAKLEDSAVYLCASSLAASLHEQFFGPGTRLTVL.